The 18 T cell receptor beta chains below come from one sample, sequenced in a study of HIV-infected patients and healthy controls (TCRdb year 2014). Library prep was done by 5' RACE. TCRdb shows the sequencer as Illumina MiSeq. TCRdb applied fastp at Q25 and MiXCR to the public reads, then kept only in-frame beta chains. CDR3 protein sequences are deduplicated, and each keeps its most common genes and DNA. A total of about 70,000 distinct CDR3 sequences appear in this sample, about 16% of them only once. The ten largest account for approximately 5% of the sample. Sequences were obtained from CD4+ T cells from blood. The receptor source for this set is a human donor in good health.

V gene TRBV18 combines with J gene TRBJ1-3; no clear D gene. Germline-derived CDR1 and CDR2 are KGHSH and LQKENI. V was trimmed by 0 bases and J by 2 bases, leaving 8 bases between them. This CDR3 has 15 amino acids. The CDR3 coding sequence is TGTGCCAGCTCACCACCCTCGGTTCCTGGAAACACCATATATTTT. As protein: CASSPPSVPGNTIYF.

This clonotype occurred a few times. This rearrangement joins TRBV9 to TRBJ2-4; D may match TRBD1 or TRBD2 (6 bases each). Germline V gene sequence: CDR1 SGDLS, CDR2 YYNGEE. The CDR3 contains 13 residues. The V end lost 0 bases, the J end lost 9 bases, and 10 bases lay between the germline ends. CDR3 protein: CASSVGPGAIQYF. CDR3 bases: TGTGCCAGCAGCGTAGGCCCGGGGGCCATTCAGTACTTC.

The genes are TRBV20-1 and TRBJ1-5, with 10 bases that match TRBD1. Trimming cost V 0 bases and J 4 bases; bases outside gene matches: 6. The CDR3 has 16 amino acids. Germline CDR1 DFQATT, CDR2 SNEGSKA (reference sequence). This CDR3 reads CSARDGQGGYNQPQHF. DNA of the CDR3: TGCAGTGCTAGAGATGGACAGGGGGGTTATAATCAGCCCCAGCATTTT.

This clonotype has only a few counts. The CDR3 nucleotides are TGTGCCAGCTCCTTCGGGGGCGGCCGGACCGAGCAGTACTTC. It translates to CASSFGGGRTEQYF. The chain recombines TRBV12-3 or TRBV12-4 with TRBJ2-7, with D perhaps matching TRBD1 or TRBD2 (6 bases each). This CDR3 spans 14 amino acids. V dropped 8 bases and J dropped 6 bases, with 20 bases sitting between them.

J is TRBJ2-3 and V is TRBV7-2, with 11 bases identical to TRBD2. The junction had 10 bases not matched to a gene; V was cut back by 0 bases and J by 5 bases. Germline CDR1 reads SGHTA; CDR2 reads FQGNSA. The CDR3 covers 18 residues. Written as DNA, the CDR3 is TGTGCCAGCAGCTTAGCGCCTCTAGCGGGACTAGCGGAAGATACGCAGTATTTT. Its translation: CASSLAPLAGLAEDTQYF. Filled out from reference TRBV7-2 and TRBJ2-3, the complete variable domain reads GAGVSQSPSNKVTEKGKDVELRCDPISGHTALYWYRQSLGQGLEFLIYFQGNSAPDKSGLPSDRFSAERTGGSVSTLTIQRTQQEDSAVYLCASSLAPLAGLAEDTQYFGPGTRLTVL.

A few counts support this clonotype. This chain joins TRBV5-1 and TRBJ2-1; TRBD2 matches at 10 bases. Germline CDR1 SGHRS, CDR2 YFSETQ. J lost 9 bases, V lost 4 bases, and 7 bases had no gene match. This CDR3 is 14 amino acids long. CDR3 residues: CASSQAGGLGEQFF. DNA for the CDR3: TGCGCCAGCAGCCAAGCGGGGGGGCTTGGTGAGCAGTTCTTC.

A few counts support this clonotype. V is TRBV4-3 and J is TRBJ2-7; weak D call: TRBD1 (6 bases). This CDR3 has 14 residues. Germline V gene lookup returns CDR1 LGHNA and CDR2 YSLEER. With 2 bases removed from V and 3 bases from J, the gap between germline ends came to 11 bases. The CDR3 DNA reads as TGCGCCAGCAGCCAAACAGACAGGAGCTACGAGCAGTACTTC. It specifies CASSQTDRSYEQYF.

The chain is built from TRBV7-2 and TRBJ2-7, with D hard to call. Germline V CDR1 and CDR2: SGHTA, FQGNSA. V lost 1 base to trimming and J lost 2 bases, with 6 bases between them. The CDR3 extends over 13 amino acids. The CDR3 coding sequence is TGTGCCAGCAGCTTAGTTCTCGCCTACGAGCAGTACTTC. The encoded protein is CASSLVLAYEQYF.

The chain joins TRBV6-6 to TRBJ1-4; 8 bases are a match to TRBD1. V was pared by 5 bases and J by 8 bases, with 7 bases of the junction left unmatched. Germline values: CDR1 MNHNY, CDR2 SVGAGI (reference sequence). The CDR3 has 14 amino acids. CDR3 residues: CASSRDRSGEKLFF. As DNA, the CDR3 is TGTGCCAGCAGTCGGGACAGGTCGGGAGAAAAACTGTTTTTT.

The V and J genes are TRBV29-1 and TRBJ2-7; 8 nucleotides align to TRBD1. Germline lookup yields CDR1 SQVTM and CDR2 ANQGSEA. With 6 bases clipped from V and 5 bases from J, the junction kept 12 bases outside the gene matches. The CDR3 spans 14 residues. The CDR3 DNA follows: TGCAGCGTCCCCACCGACAGGGGACGGCACGAGCAGTACTTC. It yields the protein CSVPTDRGRHEQYF.

The chain couples TRBV20-1 to TRBJ2-7; the D is unclear. Germline V gene lookup returns CDR1 DFQATT and CDR2 SNEGSKA (reference sequence). The germline V and J ends were trimmed by 6 bases and 2 bases, with 17 bases remaining between them. The CDR3 length is 14 residues. The CDR3 loop is CSAPPAATTYEQYF. For the CDR3, the DNA is TGCAGTGCCCCCCCGGCGGCGACGACCTACGAGCAGTACTTC.

The rearrangement links TRBV7-9 to TRBJ2-1, with D unresolved. There are 12 residues in the CDR3. Trimming cost V 5 bases and J 9 bases, with 11 bases left between them. Germline V gene sequence: CDR1 SEHNR, CDR2 FQNEAQ (reference sequence). DNA for the CDR3: TGTGCCAGCAGCGTAAGCCGAGGTGAGCAGTTCTTC. This gives the protein CASSVSRGEQFF. Full variable domain (remainder filled in from reference TRBV7-9 and TRBJ2-1): DTGVSQNPRHKITKRGQNVTFRCDPISEHNRLYWYRQTLGQGPEFLTYFQNEAQLEKSRLLSDRFSAERPKGSFSTLEIQRTEQGDSAMYLCASSVSRGEQFFGPGTRLTVL.

This clonotype was seen ten or more times. This chain uses TRBV20-1 with TRBJ1-2; no clear D gene. V gave up 4 bases and J gave up 4 bases, with 16 bases separating them. This CDR3 has 14 residues. Germline loops: CDR1 DFQATT, CDR2 SNEGSKA (reference sequence). CDR3 DNA sequence: TGCAGTGCTACCCGGGCCCCGGATCCCTATGGCTACACCTTC. Translating gives CSATRAPDPYGYTF.

V usage is TRBV20-1 and J usage is TRBJ2-3, with 9 bases lining up with TRBD1. CDR1 and CDR2 (germline): DFQATT, SNEGSKA (reference sequence). Trimming cost V 4 bases and J 3 bases; bases outside gene matches: 8. The CDR3 runs 15 residues. CDR3 sequence reads: CSAITGGSSTDTQYF. In nucleotides, the CDR3 is TGCAGTGCTATCACAGGGGGCTCCTCAACAGATACGCAGTATTTT.

This clonotype was seen only a few times. This chain connects TRBV18 to TRBJ1-2, with D possibly TRBD1 on 5 matching bases. The CDR3 is made up of 15 amino acids. The V end was cut by 4 bases, the J end by 0 bases, with 12 bases between. The germline V gene encodes CDR1 KGHSH and CDR2 LQKENI. The CDR3 region has the DNA TGTGCCAGCTCACAGGGACCGCAGCCTAACTATGGCTACACCTTC. Protein product: CASSQGPQPNYGYTF.

This clonotype turned up a few times. V gene TRBV28 combines with J gene TRBJ2-7; the D is unclear. The CDR3 runs to 15 residues. The germline gives CDR1 MDHEN, CDR2 SYDVKM. Trimming cost V 5 bases and J 6 bases, with 20 bases left between them. The CDR3 nucleotides read TGTGCCAGCAGTCCCCCCCGGTACGCCTACCGCGAGCAGTACTTC. This gives the protein CASSPPRYAYREQYF.

This clonotype was seen only a few times. V gene TRBV7-9 combines with J gene TRBJ2-1, with 14 bases matching TRBD2. The CDR3 loop spans 18 amino acids. Germline lookup yields CDR1 SEHNR and CDR2 FQNEAQ (reference sequence). J lost 0 bases, V lost 4 bases, and 5 bases had no gene match. CDR3 sequence (DNA): TGTGCCAGCAGCTCGGGACTAGCGGGGGTTAGCTCCTACAATGAGCAGTTCTTC. Translating it yields CASSSGLAGVSSYNEQFF. Combining the CDR3 with reference TRBV7-9 and TRBJ2-1 gives the whole variable domain DTGVSQNPRHKITKRGQNVTFRCDPISEHNRLYWYRQTLGQGPEFLTYFQNEAQLEKSRLLSDRFSAERPKGSFSTLEIQRTEQGDSAMYLCASSSGLAGVSSYNEQFFGPGTRLTVL.

This clonotype was seen at least ten times. Germline and junction disagree at one end, which may indicate a read error. The V gene is TRBV5-1, the J gene TRBJ2-5, with D perhaps being TRBD1 or TRBD2 (5 bases each). Germline assignment: CDR1 SGHRS and CDR2 YFSETQ. This CDR3 has 14 residues. The CDR3 is CASSQGRVQEIQYF. As DNA, the CDR3 is TGCGCCAGCAGCCAGGGACGGGTCCAAGAGATCCAGTACTTC.